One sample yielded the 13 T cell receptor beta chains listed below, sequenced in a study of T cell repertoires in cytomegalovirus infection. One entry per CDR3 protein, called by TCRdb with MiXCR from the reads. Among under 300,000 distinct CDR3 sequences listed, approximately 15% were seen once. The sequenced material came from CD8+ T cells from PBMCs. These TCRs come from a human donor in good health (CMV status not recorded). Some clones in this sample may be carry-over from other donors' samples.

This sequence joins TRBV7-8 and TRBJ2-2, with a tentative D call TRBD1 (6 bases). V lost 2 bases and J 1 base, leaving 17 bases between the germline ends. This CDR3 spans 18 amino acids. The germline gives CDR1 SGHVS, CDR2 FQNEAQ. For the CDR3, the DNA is TGTGCCAGCAGCTTATTGCCCAAATTACAGGGGAACACCGGGGAGCTGTTTTTT. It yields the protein CASSLLPKLQGNTGELFF.

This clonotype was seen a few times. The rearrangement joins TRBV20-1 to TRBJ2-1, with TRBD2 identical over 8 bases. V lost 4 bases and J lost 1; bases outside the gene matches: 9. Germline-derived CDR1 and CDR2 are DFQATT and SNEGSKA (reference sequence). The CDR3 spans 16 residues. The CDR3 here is CSATRAGASSYNEQFF. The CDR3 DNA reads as TGCAGTGCTACCCGAGCGGGGGCATCTTCCTACAATGAGCAGTTCTTC.

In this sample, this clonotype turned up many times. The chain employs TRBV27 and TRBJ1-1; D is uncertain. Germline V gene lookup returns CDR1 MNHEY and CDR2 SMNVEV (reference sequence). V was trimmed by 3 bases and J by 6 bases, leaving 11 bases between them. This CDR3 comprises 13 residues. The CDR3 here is CASSFGSLAEAFF. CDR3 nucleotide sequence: TGTGCCAGCAGTTTTGGTTCCCTTGCTGAAGCTTTCTTT.

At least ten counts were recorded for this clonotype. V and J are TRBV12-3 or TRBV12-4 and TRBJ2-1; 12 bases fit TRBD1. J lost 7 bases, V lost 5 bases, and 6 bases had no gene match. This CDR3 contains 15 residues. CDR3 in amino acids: CASSPGTGGLNEQFF. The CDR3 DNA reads TGTGCCAGCAGTCCCGGGACAGGGGGCCTTAATGAGCAGTTCTTC.

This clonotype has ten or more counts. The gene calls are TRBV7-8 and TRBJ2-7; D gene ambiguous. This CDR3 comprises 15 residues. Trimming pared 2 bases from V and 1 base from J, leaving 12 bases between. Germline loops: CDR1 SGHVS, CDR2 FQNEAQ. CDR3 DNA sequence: TGTGCCAGCAGCTTACCTGGGATTGAATCCTACGAGCAGTACTTC. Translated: CASSLPGIESYEQYF. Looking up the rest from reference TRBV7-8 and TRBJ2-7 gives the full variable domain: GAGVSQSPRYKVAKRGQDVALRCDPISGHVSLFWYQQALGQGPEFLTYFQNEAQLDKSGLPSDRFFAERPEGSVSTLKIQRTQQEDSAVYLCASSLPGIESYEQYFGPGTRLTVT.

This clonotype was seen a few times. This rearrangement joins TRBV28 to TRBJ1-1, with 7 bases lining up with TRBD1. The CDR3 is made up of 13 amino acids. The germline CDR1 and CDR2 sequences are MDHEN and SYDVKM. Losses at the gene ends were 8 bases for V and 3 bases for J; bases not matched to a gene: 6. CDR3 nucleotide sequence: TGTGCCAGCGGCTGGGACAGTTACACTGAAGCTTTCTTT. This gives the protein CASGWDSYTEAFF.

DNA for the CDR3: TGTGCCAGCAGCTTAATAGCGACCTCGTGGTACAATGAGCAGTTCTTC. Its protein is CASSLIATSWYNEQFF. V usage is TRBV7-9 and J usage is TRBJ2-1, with TRBD2 as a possible D gene (5 bases). This CDR3 region has 16 residues. Trimming removed 2 bases at V and 4 bases at J, with 15 bases between. CDR1 SEHNR and CDR2 FQNEAQ come from the germline V gene (reference sequence).

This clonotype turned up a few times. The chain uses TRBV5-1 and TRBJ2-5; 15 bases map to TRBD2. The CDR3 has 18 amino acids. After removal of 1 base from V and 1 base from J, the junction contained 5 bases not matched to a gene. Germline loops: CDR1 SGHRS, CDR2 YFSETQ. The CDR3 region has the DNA TGCGCCAGCAGCTTGTCGGGACTAGCGGGGGGAATCCAAGAGACCCAGTACTTC. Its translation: CASSLSGLAGGIQETQYF.

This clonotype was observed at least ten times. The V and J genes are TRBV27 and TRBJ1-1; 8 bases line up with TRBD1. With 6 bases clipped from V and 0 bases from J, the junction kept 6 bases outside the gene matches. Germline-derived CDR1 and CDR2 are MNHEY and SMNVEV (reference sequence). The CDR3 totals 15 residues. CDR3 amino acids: CASSPRDRLNTEAFF. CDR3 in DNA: TGTGCCAGCAGCCCTCGGGACAGGTTGAACACTGAAGCTTTCTTT.

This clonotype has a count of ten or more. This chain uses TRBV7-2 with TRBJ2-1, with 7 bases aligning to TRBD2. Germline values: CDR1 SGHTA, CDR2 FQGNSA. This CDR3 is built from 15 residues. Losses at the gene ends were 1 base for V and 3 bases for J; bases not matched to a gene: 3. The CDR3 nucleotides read TGTGCCAGCAGCTTAGAAGCGGGGTACTACAATGAGCAGTTCTTC. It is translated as CASSLEAGYYNEQFF.

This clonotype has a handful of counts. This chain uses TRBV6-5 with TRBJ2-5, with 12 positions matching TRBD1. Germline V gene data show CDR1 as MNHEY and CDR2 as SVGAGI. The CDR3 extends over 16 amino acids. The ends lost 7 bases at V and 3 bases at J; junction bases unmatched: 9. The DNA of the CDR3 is TGTGCCAGCACCTACTCGGGACAGGGGGCCGAAGAGACCCAGTACTTC. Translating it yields CASTYSGQGAEETQYF.

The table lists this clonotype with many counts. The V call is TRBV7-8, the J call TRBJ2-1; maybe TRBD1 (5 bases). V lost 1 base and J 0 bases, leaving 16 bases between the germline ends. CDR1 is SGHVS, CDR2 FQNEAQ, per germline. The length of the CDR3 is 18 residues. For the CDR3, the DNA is TGTGCCAGCAGCTTAGGGCGAGACAGAGCCTTCTCCTACAATGAGCAGTTCTTC. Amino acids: CASSLGRDRAFSYNEQFF.

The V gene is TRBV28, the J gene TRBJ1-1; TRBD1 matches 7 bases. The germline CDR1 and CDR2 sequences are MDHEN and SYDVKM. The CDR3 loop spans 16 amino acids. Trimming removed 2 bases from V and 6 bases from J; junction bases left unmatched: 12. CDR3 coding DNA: TGTGCCAGCAGTTTAGCCCCCTACGACAGGGAGGCTGAAGCTTTCTTT. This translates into CASSLAPYDREAEAFF. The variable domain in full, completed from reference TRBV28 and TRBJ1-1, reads DVKVTQSSRYLVKRTGEKVFLECVQDMDHENMFWYRQDPGLGLRLIYFSYDVKMKEKGDIPEGYSVSREKKERFSLILESASTNQTSMYLCASSLAPYDREAEAFFGQGTRLTVV.